This is a list of T cell receptor beta chains from one sample in a study of T-cell memory formation after mild COVID-19. TCRdb re-analysed the 5' RACE reads in MiXCR, keeping a single row per CDR3 protein. The sample consists of hundreds of thousands of distinct CDR3 sequences, 15% to 20% of them appearing once. Sequenced input: PBMCs or a T cell subset sorted from them (not recorded which). These receptors all stem from a man in his late teens or twenties who had mild COVID-19 (a few samples of this study predate the infection). Cell type and time point are not known. Each CDR3 is given with its conserved first and last residue. The order of the fields is CDR3 protein, CDR3 DNA, D gene, V gene, J gene, clone size. A D gene is named only where the DNA matches it firmly. Not every row has a clone size; where given, it reads once, few, many or a size class.

CASSYLGNTEAFF,TGTGCCAGCAGTTACCTGGGGAACACTGAAGCTTTCTTT,.,TRBV27,TRBJ1-1,few
CASSFSTGYTYF,TGTGCCAGCAGTTTTAGTACGGGTTACACGTACTTC,.,TRBV12-3/TRBV12-4,TRBJ2-7,few
CASSWGTGEGEKLFF,TGTGCCAGCAGTTGGGGGACAGGGGAAGGAGAAAAACTGTTTTTT,TRBD1,TRBV6-5,TRBJ1-4,few
CSAPQGGSPLNF,TGCAGTGCTCCTCAGGGTGGCTCACCCCTCAACTTT,.,TRBV20-1,TRBJ1-6,.
CASSEAGTPPYEQYF,TGTGCCAGCAGTGAAGCCGGGACGCCCCCCTACGAGCAGTACTTC,.,TRBV6-1,TRBJ2-7,.
CATSRDLPTGGYGYTF,TGTGCCACCAGCAGAGATCTACCTACAGGGGGCTATGGCTACACCTTC,TRBD1,TRBV15,TRBJ1-2,few
CASSLVGGNSYEQYF,TGCGCCAGCAGCTTGGTGGGGGGCAACTCCTACGAGCAGTACTTC,.,TRBV5-1,TRBJ2-7,.
CASSSDRGEQYF,TGTGCCAGCAGCTCGGACAGGGGCGAGCAGTACTTC,TRBD1,TRBV7-3,TRBJ2-7,.
CASSYPIGELFF,TGTGCCAGCAGTTACCCCATCGGGGAGCTGTTTTTT,.,TRBV6-2/TRBV6-3,TRBJ2-2,.
CASSPRGRGTTGELFF,TGTGCCAGCAGCCCACGGGGGAGAGGAACGACCGGGGAGCTGTTTTTT,.,TRBV3-1,TRBJ2-2,.
CASSLQGYQPQHF,TGTGCCAGCAGCCTCCAGGGTTACCAGCCCCAGCATTTT,.,TRBV7-2,TRBJ1-5,.
CATRGAGGPSEQFF,TGTGCCACCAGGGGAGCGGGGGGACCTAGTGAGCAGTTCTTC,TRBD2,TRBV24-1,TRBJ2-1,.